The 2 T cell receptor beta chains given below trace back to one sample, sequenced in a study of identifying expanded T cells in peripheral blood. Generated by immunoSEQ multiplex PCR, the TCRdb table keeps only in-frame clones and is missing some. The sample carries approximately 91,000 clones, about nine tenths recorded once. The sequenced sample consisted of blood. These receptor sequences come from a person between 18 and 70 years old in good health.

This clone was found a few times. This chain's CDR3 is CASSLDYRGRGYTF. The CDR3 nucleotides read TGTGCCAGCAGCTTAGATTACAGGGGGCGGGGCTACACCTTC. This sequence joins TRBV11-2 and TRBJ1-2, with 9 bases lining up with TRBD1. This CDR3 comprises 14 residues. Germline V lookup: CDR1 SGHAT, CDR2 FQNNGV. The V and J ends lost 0 bases and 8 bases, in that order; junction bases with no gene match: 4.

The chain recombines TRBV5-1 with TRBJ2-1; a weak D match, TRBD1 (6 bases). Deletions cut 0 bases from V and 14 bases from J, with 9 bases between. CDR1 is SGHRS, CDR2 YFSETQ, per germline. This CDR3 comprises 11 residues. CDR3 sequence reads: CASSLAGHEFF. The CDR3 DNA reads TGCGCCAGCAGCTTGGCGGGACATGAGTTCTTC.